The 25 T cell receptor beta chains in this list originate from one sample, sequenced in a study of identical twins. TCRdb fed the 5' RACE reads into MiXCR, producing one record per CDR3 protein. The table has 1.5 million to 2 million distinct CDR3 sequences, around a third seen once. The sequenced sample was cord blood. The receptors come from a newborn girl in good health.

In its sample, this clonotype was seen a few times. J is TRBJ2-2 and V is TRBV20-1; D uncertain. This CDR3 is built from 12 residues. Trimming took 0 bases from V and 8 from J, leaving 7 bases between them. CDR1 is DFQATT, CDR2 SNEGSKA, per germline (reference sequence). CDR3 nucleotide sequence: TGCAGTGCTAGAGATTTACCGGGGGAGCTGTTTTTT. Translating gives CSARDLPGELFF.

This clonotype was seen a handful of times. V and J are TRBV28 and TRBJ2-7; tentatively, D is TRBD1 or TRBD2 (5 bases each). Germline assignment: CDR1 MDHEN and CDR2 SYDVKM. V lost 6 bases, J lost 2 bases, and 17 bases lay in between. This CDR3 has 15 amino acids. CDR3 nucleotides: TGTGCCAGCAGGAAAGGGGACCACATTACCTACGAGCAGTACTTC. This encodes CASRKGDHITYEQYF.

This clonotype occurred a few times. This rearrangement joins TRBV20-1 to TRBJ2-7; D is unresolved. The CDR3 sequence is 12 residues long. In germline, CDR1 is DFQATT, CDR2 SNEGSKA (reference sequence). The V and J ends lost 5 bases and 2 bases respectively, with 10 bases between them. CDR3: CSALRFAYEQYF. CDR3 in DNA: TGCAGTGCTCTCCGGTTCGCCTACGAGCAGTACTTC.

The table lists this clonotype with many counts. One junction end disagrees with the germline gene, perhaps due to a read error. The chain couples TRBV27 to TRBJ1-1, with D perhaps TRBD1 (6 bases). Germline V gives CDR1 MNHEY, CDR2 SMNVEV (reference sequence). This CDR3 contains 12 residues. The CDR3 protein is CASSFRGTEAFF. CDR3 in DNA: TGCGCCAGCAGCTTCAGGGGCACTGAAGCTTTCTTT.

This chain links TRBV20-1 with TRBJ2-3; 7 bases are shared with TRBD1. Germline loops: CDR1 DFQATT, CDR2 SNEGSKA (reference sequence). The CDR3 has 14 amino acids. The J segment lost 6 bases and the V segment lost 3 bases, leaving 9 bases of the junction unmatched. The CDR3 protein is CSASADRWADTQYF. The CDR3 DNA reads TGCAGTGCTAGTGCGGACAGGTGGGCTGATACGCAGTATTTT.

About this clonotype itself: Germline is not matched at one junction end, which may reflect a read error. This rearrangement joins TRBV28 to TRBJ1-1; 9 bases line up with TRBD1. The germline V gene has CDR1 MDHEN and CDR2 SYDVKM. This CDR3 region has 16 residues. CDR3 protein: CACSPLGQGMNTEAFF. CDR3 in DNA: TGTGCCTGCAGCCCTCTCGGACAGGGGATGAACACTGAAGCTTTCTTT.

The chain recombines TRBV7-2 with TRBJ2-1, with 10 bases that match TRBD2. The CDR3 covers 17 residues. With 0 bases clipped from V and 5 bases from J, the junction kept 7 bases outside the gene matches. In germline, CDR1 is SGHTA, CDR2 FQGNSA. As DNA, the CDR3 is TGTGCCAGCAGCTTAGCAATCCTAGCGGGAGCCCACAATGAGCAGTTCTTC. It codes for CASSLAILAGAHNEQFF.

This clonotype was picked up a small number of times. This chain connects TRBV5-1 to TRBJ2-5; D gene uncertain. The V gene's germline CDR1 is SGHRS and CDR2 YFSETQ. Between the trimmed V and J ends, which lost 6 bases and 0 bases, there was a span of 9 bases. The CDR3 runs to 13 residues. Here the CDR3 DNA reads TGCGCCAGCAAAAGACAAAACCAAGAGACCCAGTACTTC. Translation: CASKRQNQETQYF.

This chain links TRBV7-9 with TRBJ2-3; 12 nucleotides match TRBD2. Germline CDR1 and CDR2: SEHNR and FQNEAQ (reference sequence). CDR3 size: 15 residues. With V trimmed by 7 bases and J by 6 bases, 8 bases remained unmatched. For the CDR3, the DNA is TGTGCCAGCAACGCGGGACTAGCGGGTCAGGATACGCAGTATTTT. Amino acids: CASNAGLAGQDTQYF.

The chain combines TRBV25-1 with TRBJ2-5; 8 nucleotides align to TRBD2. The CDR3 totals 14 residues. J was trimmed by 13 bases and V by 3 bases; bases with no gene match: 13. The V gene's germline CDR1 is MGHDK and CDR2 SYGVNS. In DNA, the CDR3 is TGTGCCAGCAGTGACCCCCTAGCGGGCCCTAATAGGTACTTC. Translating it yields CASSDPLAGPNRYF. Using reference TRBV25-1 and TRBJ2-5 for the parts outside the CDR3, the full variable domain is EADIYQTPRYLVIGTGKKITLECSQTMGHDKMYWYQQDPGMELHLIHYSYGVNSTEKGDLSSESTVSRIRTEHFPLTLESARPSHTSQYLCASSDPLAGPNRYFGPGTRLLVL.

The rearrangement joins TRBV3-1 to TRBJ2-7, with no clear D. CDR3 size: 15 residues. Germline CDR1 is LGHDT and CDR2 is YNNKEL (reference sequence). The V gene lost 3 bases and the J gene lost 1 base, with 13 bases spanning the gap. CDR3 coding DNA: TGTGCCAGCAGCCAGGTTAACATTGGGTCCTACGAGCAGTACTTC. As protein: CASSQVNIGSYEQYF.

This clonotype was detected a few times. For the CDR3, the DNA is TGTGCCAGCAGCCTCGACAATGGGACTCCTAAGCAGTTCTTC. Amino acid sequence: CASSLDNGTPKQFF. The chain couples TRBV3-1 to TRBJ2-1; D is perhaps TRBD2 (6 bases). V was pared by 4 bases and J by 11 bases, with 18 bases between. CDR3 length: 14 amino acids. The germline gives CDR1 LGHDT, CDR2 YNNKEL (reference sequence).

The chain links TRBV11-2 to TRBJ2-5; 13 bases line up with TRBD2. Germline V gives CDR1 SGHAT, CDR2 FQNNGV. The CDR3 loop spans 16 amino acids. J was trimmed by 4 bases and V by 5 bases; bases with no gene match: 7. CDR3 sequence: CASSPGLAGAGETQYF. The CDR3 nucleotides are TGTGCCAGCAGCCCCGGACTAGCGGGGGCCGGAGAGACCCAGTACTTC.

Comment on this clonotype: The junction departs from the called germline gene at one end, perhaps through a read error. This chain connects TRBV7-2 to TRBJ2-7, with no clear D. The CDR3 spans 14 residues. The V gene's germline CDR1 is SGHTA and CDR2 FQGNSA. CDR3 protein: CACSLAHAEYEQYF. The CDR3 DNA is TGTGCCTGCAGCTTAGCTCACGCAGAGTACGAGCAGTACTTC.

This clonotype showed up just a few times. V is TRBV5-1 and J is TRBJ2-1; 14 bases match TRBD2. This CDR3 region has 19 residues. J was trimmed by 2 bases and V by 0 bases; bases with no gene match: 7. Germline V lookup: CDR1 SGHRS, CDR2 YFSETQ. Here the CDR3 reads CASSLGLAGGFDTYNEQFF. The CDR3 DNA follows: TGCGCCAGCAGCTTGGGACTAGCGGGGGGGTTTGACACCTACAATGAGCAGTTCTTC.

This clonotype appeared many times. The chain links TRBV6-2 or TRBV6-3 to TRBJ2-1; perhaps D is TRBD1 or TRBD2 (5 bases each). Germline V gives CDR1 MNHEY, CDR2 SVGEGT. The CDR3 consists of 14 residues. Between the trimmed V and J ends, which lost 2 bases and 0 bases, there was a span of 5 bases. In DNA, the CDR3 is TGTGCCAGCAGTTACGGGGGCTCCTACAATGAGCAGTTCTTC. Its protein product is CASSYGGSYNEQFF.

The genes are TRBV20-1 and TRBJ1-1, with D possibly matching TRBD1 (5 bases). Looked up from germline, CDR1 is DFQATT and CDR2 is SNEGSKA (reference sequence). The CDR3 runs to 13 residues. V gave up 4 bases and J gave up 1 base, with 10 bases separating them. The CDR3 loop reads CSAIGQGNTEAFF. The CDR3, as DNA: TGCAGTGCTATCGGACAAGGGAACACTGAAGCTTTCTTT.

This clonotype was counted a few times. This chain links TRBV20-1 with TRBJ2-3; D ambiguous. Germline V gene lookup returns CDR1 DFQATT and CDR2 SNEGSKA (reference sequence). This CDR3 has 16 amino acids. The ends were cut back, 1 base at V and 3 bases at J, with 17 bases in the middle. The CDR3 DNA reads TGCAGTGCTAGAGGGCCACTTCAGCGTCGGACAGATACGCAGTATTTT. Its protein product is CSARGPLQRRTDTQYF.

The rearrangement links TRBV6-2 or TRBV6-3 to TRBJ2-1; weak D call: TRBD2 (6 bases). This CDR3 contains 16 residues. Germline CDR1 reads MNHEY; CDR2 reads SVGEGT. V shed 8 bases and J shed 7 bases, with 24 bases lying between them. CDR3 sequence: CASLASGVKLRNEQFF. CDR3 nucleotides: TGTGCCAGCCTCGCCTCGGGGGTAAAGTTACGTAATGAGCAGTTCTTC.

The V call is TRBV20-1, the J call TRBJ2-6; TRBD1 agrees at 8 bases. CDR1 is DFQATT and CDR2 is SNEGSKA in the germline V gene (reference sequence). Trimming took 1 base from V and 0 from J; bases not matched to a gene: 8. The CDR3 contains 18 residues. The DNA of the CDR3 is TGCAGTGCTAGAGCCCCCGGGACAGGTGACTCTGGGGCCAACGTCCTGACTTTC. Protein: CSARAPGTGDSGANVLTF.

The sample holds many counts of this clonotype. The gene calls are TRBV29-1 and TRBJ2-3, with 7 nucleotides matching TRBD2. This CDR3 spans 13 amino acids. Trimming removed 2 bases from V and 4 bases from J; junction bases left unmatched: 3. Germline values: CDR1 SQVTM, CDR2 ANQGSEA. The CDR3 loop is CSVEQGGADTQYF. CDR3 in DNA: TGCAGCGTTGAACAGGGAGGGGCAGATACGCAGTATTTT.

This chain connects TRBV25-1 to TRBJ2-5; D might be TRBD2 (6 bases). The V and J ends lost 8 bases and 1 base respectively, with 20 bases between them. CDR1 and CDR2 (germline): MGHDK, SYGVNS. This CDR3 is built from 16 residues. Written as DNA, the CDR3 is TGTGCCAGCCAATTCCTAGCGAACGAGGGCCAAGAGACCCAGTACTTC. Its translation: CASQFLANEGQETQYF.

This sequence joins TRBV20-1 and TRBJ2-3, with D tentatively TRBD1 (5 bases). Trimming stripped 0 bases from V and 2 bases from J, with 15 bases between. CDR1 and CDR2 from the germline V gene are DFQATT and SNEGSKA (reference sequence). CDR3 length equals 16 residues. In DNA form, the CDR3 reads TGCAGTGCTAGAGATTTCCGCCAGACAGACACAGATACGCAGTATTTT. It specifies CSARDFRQTDTDTQYF.

CDR3 DNA: TGTGCCAGCAGCGATGACAGGGTTTCACCCCTCCACTTT. This translates into CASSDDRVSPLHF. The J gene is TRBJ1-6, the V gene TRBV11-2; 7 nucleotides agree with TRBD1. V lost 5 bases, J lost 9 bases, and 4 bases stayed unmatched. Germline V gene lookup returns CDR1 SGHAT and CDR2 FQNNGV. CDR3 length: 13 amino acids.

This sequence joins TRBV5-1 and TRBJ1-1; D is unclear. Between the trimmed V and J ends, which lost 9 bases and 4 bases, there was a span of 19 bases. This CDR3 contains 14 residues. The germline V gene has CDR1 SGHRS and CDR2 YFSETQ. The CDR3 nucleotides read TGCGCCACCCCACGCGTGGTGACCCCCACTGAAGCTTTCTTT. The encoded protein is CATPRVVTPTEAFF. The variable domain in full, with the rest retrieved from reference TRBV5-1 and TRBJ1-1, is KAGVTQTPRYLIKTRGQQVTLSCSPISGHRSVSWYQQTPGQGLQFLFEYFSETQRNKGNFPGRFSGRQFSNSRSEMNVSTLELGDSALYLCATPRVVTPTEAFFGQGTRLTVV.